The clone carrying this T cell receptor beta chain showed up just a few times. This record comes from a study of identical twins. Template switching supplied a universal primer site; unique molecular identifiers were carried on the cDNA. TCRdb recomputed calls from the 5' RACE reads with MiXCR, one row per CDR3 protein. The table records some 1,600,000 distinct CDR3 sequences, less than 35% of them present only once. The sequence derives from a newborn girl in good health. The sample taken for sequencing was cord blood.

CDR3 nucleotides: TGTGCCAGCTCACCAAGAAGAAAGGGCTATGGCTACACCTTC. Its translation is CASSPRRKGYGYTF. The chain recombines TRBV18 with TRBJ1-2, with D hard to call. Between the trimmed V and J ends, which lost 2 bases and 4 bases, there was a span of 11 bases. Germline V CDR1 and CDR2: KGHSH, LQKENI. The CDR3 loop spans 14 amino acids.